Shown below are 20 T cell receptor beta chains from a single sample sequenced in a study of early T cells in non-severe SARS-CoV-2 infection. TCRdb passed the 5' RACE reads through MiXCR, listing each CDR3 protein once. The repertoire consists of some 96,000 distinct CDR3 sequences, with about 11% occurring once and the leading ten covering roughly 5%. The source material was whole blood, sampled at baseline. The receptor source for this set is an adult who was a healthcare worker with PCR-confirmed SARS-CoV-2 infection or an uninfected control (not recorded which).

V is TRBV4-1 and J is TRBJ2-7, with D perhaps matching TRBD2 (6 bases). V was pared by 1 base and J by 4 bases, with 14 bases between. Germline V gene sequence: CDR1 MGHRA, CDR2 YSYEKL. CDR3 length equals 15 residues. The CDR3 protein is CASSQVGRRKYEQYF. CDR3 coding DNA: TGCGCCAGCAGCCAAGTCGGGAGACGGAAATACGAGCAGTACTTC.

This clonotype has ten or more counts. The chain uses TRBV12-3 or TRBV12-4 and TRBJ2-1; 13 bases agree with TRBD2. V dropped 5 bases and J dropped 12; count of bases not matched to a gene: 19. The CDR3 runs 18 residues. In nucleotides, the CDR3 is TGTGCCAGCAGTGGGACAGGGGGTACCGGACTAGCGGGAGTGGGGCAGTTCTTC. It codes for CASSGTGGTGLAGVGQFF.

This clonotype has more than one count but fewer than ten. V is TRBV20-1 and J is TRBJ1-1, with D uncertain. Per the germline V gene, CDR1 is DFQATT and CDR2 is SNEGSKA (reference sequence). With 0 bases removed from V and 6 bases from J, the gap between germline ends came to 14 bases. This CDR3 region has 14 residues. CDR3 amino acids: CSARDYRGSPEAFF. In nucleotides, the CDR3 is TGCAGTGCTAGAGATTACAGAGGGAGCCCTGAAGCTTTCTTT.

In its sample, this clonotype was seen many times. The chain joins TRBV20-1 to TRBJ1-6; D ambiguous. The germline V gene has CDR1 DFQATT and CDR2 SNEGSKA (reference sequence). The CDR3 runs to 10 residues. The V gene lost 4 bases and the J gene lost 9 bases, with 4 bases spanning the gap. The DNA for the CDR3 is TGCAGTGCTATAGGTTCACCCCTCCACTTT. The encoded protein is CSAIGSPLHF.

The rearrangement uses TRBV3-1 and TRBJ2-2; the match to TRBD2 covers 10 bases. V was pared by 1 base and J by 7 bases, with 6 bases of the junction left unmatched. Germline CDR1 is LGHDT and CDR2 is YNNKEL (reference sequence). This CDR3 spans 16 amino acids. The CDR3, as DNA: TGTGCCAGCAGCCAAGTCAGCGGGGGGGCTGGCGGGGAGCTGTTTTTT. This gives the protein CASSQVSGGAGGELFF.

This chain joins TRBV5-4 and TRBJ2-5; D call uncertain. V lost 5 bases and J lost 5, with 16 bases in between. CDR1 is SGHNT, CDR2 YYREEE, per germline (reference sequence). This CDR3 region has 14 residues. CDR3 sequence (DNA): TGTGCCAGCAGGCTCGACCCTAATCGGGAGACCCAGTACTTC. Amino acid sequence: CASRLDPNRETQYF. Full variable domain (rest looked up from reference TRBV5-4 and TRBJ2-5): ETGVTQSPTHLIKTRGQQVTLRCSSQSGHNTVSWYQQALGQGPQFIFQYYREEENGRGNFPPRFSGLQFPNYSSELNVNALELDDSALYLCASRLDPNRETQYFGPGTRLLVL.

This clonotype was counted a few times. The chain uses TRBV14 and TRBJ2-7, with TRBD1 as a possible D gene (6 bases). Germline assignment: CDR1 SGHDN and CDR2 FVKESK. The CDR3 is 15 amino acids. Trimming removed 8 bases at V and 3 bases at J, with 20 bases between. The CDR3 protein is CASRSTGTHRYEQYF. CDR3 sequence (DNA): TGTGCCAGCCGCTCCACAGGGACCCATCGCTACGAGCAGTACTTC.

The chain recombines TRBV19 with TRBJ1-6, with D uncertain. The CDR3 sequence is 16 residues long. In germline, CDR1 is LNHDA, CDR2 SQIVND (reference sequence). Trimming shortened V by 5 bases and J by 7 bases, and 18 bases separated the two germline ends. The CDR3: CASSSASGPGNSPLHF. Written as DNA, the CDR3 is TGTGCCAGTAGTTCTGCGTCCGGGCCGGGGAATTCACCCCTCCACTTT. The whole variable domain, remainder taken from reference TRBV19 and TRBJ1-6, is DGGITQSPKYLFRKEGQNVTLSCEQNLNHDAMYWYRQDPGQGLRLIYYSQIVNDFQKGDIAEGYSVSREKKESFPLTVTSAQKNPTAFYLCASSSASGPGNSPLHFGNGTRLTVT.

Points on this clonotype: One base away lies a much larger clone, so this may be a sequencing read error. The chain employs TRBV6-6 and TRBJ2-7; TRBD1 aligns across 9 bases. CDR1 and CDR2 from the germline V gene are MNHNY and SVGAGI (reference sequence). The CDR3 sequence is 14 residues long. V dropped 5 bases and J dropped 5; count of bases not matched to a gene: 7. The CDR3 protein is CASSPVGQGHEQYF. DNA for the CDR3: TGTGCCAGCAGTCCAGTGGGACAGGGACACGAGCAGTACTTC.

This clonotype showed up just a few times. This sequence joins TRBV20-1 and TRBJ1-2, with a tentative D call TRBD1 (6 bases). The CDR3 extends over 12 amino acids. The V end was cut by 6 bases, the J end by 3 bases, with 11 bases between. The germline gives CDR1 DFQATT, CDR2 SNEGSKA (reference sequence). The CDR3 nucleotides read TGCAGTGCCCTTCGACAGGACTATGGCTACACCTTC. It is translated as CSALRQDYGYTF.

This clonotype was counted at least ten times. The chain recombines TRBV20-1 with TRBJ1-2; possible D gene TRBD1, 6 bases. Trimming stripped 0 bases from V and 8 bases from J, with 19 bases between. Germline V gene data show CDR1 as DFQATT and CDR2 as SNEGSKA (reference sequence). CDR3 length: 15 amino acids. The CDR3: CSARDILKNRDGYTF. CDR3 DNA sequence: TGCAGTGCTAGAGATATACTGAAAAACAGGGACGGCTACACCTTC.

This clonotype has more than one count but fewer than ten. The V and J genes are TRBV6-5 and TRBJ1-4; D is unresolved. The CDR3 contains 14 residues. The V gene lost 4 bases and the J gene lost 6 bases, with 12 bases spanning the gap. CDR1 is MNHEY, CDR2 SVGAGI, per germline. DNA of the CDR3: TGTGCCAGCAGTTTCCATGGTCGGGATGAAAAACTGTTTTTT. Its translation is CASSFHGRDEKLFF.

The J gene is TRBJ2-3, the V gene TRBV10-3; 11 bases are a match to TRBD2. CDR1 ENHRY and CDR2 SYGVKD come from the germline V gene. This CDR3 is 15 amino acids long. With 9 bases clipped from V and 3 bases from J, the junction kept 8 bases outside the gene matches. The CDR3 here is CAIDSGRATTDTQYF. DNA of the CDR3: TGTGCCATAGATAGCGGGAGGGCCACTACAGATACGCAGTATTTT.

This chain links TRBV20-1 with TRBJ1-2; the D is unclear. The CDR3 length is 14 residues. Germline V gives CDR1 DFQATT, CDR2 SNEGSKA (reference sequence). V was trimmed by 3 bases and J by 8 bases, leaving 19 bases between them. CDR3 in amino acids: CSASSTASLRGYTF. The CDR3 coding sequence is TGCAGTGCTAGCTCCACTGCCAGCCTCCGGGGCTACACCTTC.

This clonotype has only a few counts. The chain is built from TRBV7-9 and TRBJ2-2; TRBD2 aligns across 15 bases. Germline assignment: CDR1 SEHNR and CDR2 FQNEAQ (reference sequence). V was clipped by 5 bases and J by 9 bases; unmatched bases: 13. CDR3 length: 18 residues. DNA for the CDR3: TGTGCCAGCAGCCCCAGGACTAGCGGGAGGGCCTTCGATCGGGAGCTGTTTTTT. Protein: CASSPRTSGRAFDRELFF.

The V gene is TRBV6-2 or TRBV6-3, the J gene TRBJ2-2; 10 positions match TRBD2. Germline loops: CDR1 MNHEY, CDR2 SVGEGT. V was pared by 5 bases and J by 1 base, with 1 base of the junction left unmatched. The CDR3 has 15 residues. The CDR3 nucleotides read TGTGCCAGCAGTCGGACTAGCGGGAACACCGGGGAGCTGTTTTTT. The encoded protein is CASSRTSGNTGELFF.

At least ten counts were recorded for this clonotype. J is TRBJ1-1 and V is TRBV18; D remains unclear. Germline assignment: CDR1 KGHSH and CDR2 LQKENI. The ends were cut back, 1 base at V and 1 base at J, with 10 bases in the middle. The CDR3 totals 15 residues. The CDR3 loop reads CASSPLNGKNTEAFF. The CDR3 region has the DNA TGTGCCAGCTCACCACTAAACGGAAAGAACACTGAAGCTTTCTTT. The whole variable domain, remainder taken from reference TRBV18 and TRBJ1-1, is NAGVMQNPRHLVRRRGQEARLRCSPMKGHSHVYWYRQLPEEGLKFMVYLQKENIIDESGMPKERFSAEFPKEGPSILRIQQVVRGDSAAYFCASSPLNGKNTEAFFGQGTRLTVV.

This clonotype was observed a handful of times. The chain links TRBV5-5 to TRBJ1-1; 8 bases align to TRBD1. The CDR3 has 13 amino acids. Germline V CDR1 and CDR2: SGHKS, YYEKEE (reference sequence). J gave up 5 bases and V 4 bases, and 4 bases lay outside the gene matches. In DNA, the CDR3 is TGTGCCAGCAGCACGACAGGGGCTACTGAAGCTTTCTTT. Its protein is CASSTTGATEAFF.

Many counts were recorded for this clonotype. This chain's CDR3 is CSARDGSVASINEQFF. The CDR3 nucleotides are TGCAGTGCTAGAGATGGGTCGGTAGCGTCCATCAATGAGCAGTTCTTC. The genes are TRBV20-1 and TRBJ2-1, with D possibly TRBD2 on 5 matching bases. The ends were cut back, 0 bases at V and 6 bases at J, with 18 bases in the middle. The CDR3 is 16 amino acids. The germline gives CDR1 DFQATT, CDR2 SNEGSKA (reference sequence).

The genes are TRBV2 and TRBJ1-1; no firm D call. Trimming took 1 base from V and 0 from J, leaving 9 bases between them. Germline V gene lookup returns CDR1 SNHLY and CDR2 FYNNEI. The CDR3 sequence is 15 residues long. CDR3 bases: TGTGCCAGCAGTGAAGAGGCCACTTTGAACACTGAAGCTTTCTTT. It specifies CASSEEATLNTEAFF. Full variable domain (remainder filled in from reference TRBV2 and TRBJ1-1): EPEVTQTPSHQVTQMGQEVILRCVPISNHLYFYWYRQILGQKVEFLVSFYNNEISEKSEIFDDQFSVERPDGSNFTLKIRSTKLEDSAMYFCASSEEATLNTEAFFGQGTRLTVV.